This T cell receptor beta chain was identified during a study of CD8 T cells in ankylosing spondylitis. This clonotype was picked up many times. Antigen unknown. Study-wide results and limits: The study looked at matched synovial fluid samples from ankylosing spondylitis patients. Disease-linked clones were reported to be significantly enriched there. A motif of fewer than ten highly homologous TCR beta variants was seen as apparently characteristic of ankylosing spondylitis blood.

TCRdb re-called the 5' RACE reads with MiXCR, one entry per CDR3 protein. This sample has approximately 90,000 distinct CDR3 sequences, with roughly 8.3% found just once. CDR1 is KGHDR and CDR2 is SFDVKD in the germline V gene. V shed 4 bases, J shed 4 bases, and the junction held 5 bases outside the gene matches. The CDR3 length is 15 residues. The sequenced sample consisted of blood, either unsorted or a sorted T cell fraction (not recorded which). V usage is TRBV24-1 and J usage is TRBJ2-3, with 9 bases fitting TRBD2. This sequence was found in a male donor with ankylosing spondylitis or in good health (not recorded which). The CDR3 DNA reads TGTGCCACCAGTGACCCCCTAGCGGGGCCAGATACGCAGTATTTT. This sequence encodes CATSDPLAGPDTQYF.